A single sample is the source of the 21 T cell receptor beta chains below, sequenced in a study of blood T cell repertoires in COVID-19. TCRdb's table, derived via immunoSEQ multiplex PCR, lists solely in-frame clones and lacks some. This sample carries 10,000 to 14,000 clones, around nine tenths of them seen once, and the ten largest clones take 9.5% to 12%. Sequencing was carried out using peripheral blood. These receptors originate from a human donor in a cohort sampled during active COVID-19.

This rearrangement joins TRBV19 to TRBJ2-1, with TRBD2 matching over 9 bases. Losses at the gene ends were 7 bases for V and 9 bases for J; bases not matched to a gene: 16. The CDR3 extends over 16 amino acids. The germline V gene encodes CDR1 LNHDA and CDR2 SQIVND (reference sequence). The CDR3 nucleotides read TGTGCCAGTACCCCCCTTGGCAGCGGGGGGCAAGTTGAGCAGTTCTTC. Amino acids: CASTPLGSGGQVEQFF.

This chain joins TRBV4-1 and TRBJ2-7, with 7 nucleotides matching TRBD2. This CDR3 comprises 15 residues. V was pared by 1 base and J by 3 bases, with 6 bases of the junction left unmatched. Germline CDR1 and CDR2: MGHRA and YSYEKL. The CDR3: CASSQAPGGYYEQYF. DNA for the CDR3: TGCGCCAGCAGCCAAGCGCCCGGGGGGTACTACGAGCAGTACTTC.

This chain uses TRBV19 with TRBJ1-3; 9 bases are a match to TRBD1. The CDR3 has 13 residues. The germline V gene encodes CDR1 LNHDA and CDR2 SQIVND (reference sequence). The J segment lost 4 bases and the V segment lost 10 bases, leaving 5 bases of the junction unmatched. CDR3 in amino acids: CATKDRGGNTIYF. The CDR3, as DNA: TGTGCCACCAAGGACAGGGGCGGAAACACCATATATTTT.

On this clone: Other DNA sequences in the same sample also yield this CDR3. V and J are TRBV11-3 and TRBJ2-3; 9 bases are a match to TRBD2. The CDR3 totals 15 residues. The trim removed 2 bases at V and 3 bases at J, leaving 3 bases unmatched. Looked up from germline, CDR1 is SGHNT and CDR2 is YENEEA. The CDR3 is CASSLTSGGTDTQYF. The CDR3 coding sequence is TGTGCCAGCAGCTTAACCAGCGGGGGGACAGATACGCAGTATTTT.

The gene calls are TRBV6-5 and TRBJ1-2; maybe TRBD1 (5 bases). Per the germline V gene, CDR1 is MNHEY and CDR2 is SVGAGI. The CDR3 has 12 amino acids. This CDR3 reads CAGGGVNYGYTF. In nucleotides, the CDR3 is TGTGCTGGGGGAGGGGTTAACTATGGCTACACCTTC.

The V gene is TRBV19, the J gene TRBJ1-1, with TRBD1 identical over 7 bases. The CDR3 loop spans 14 amino acids. Germline V lookup: CDR1 LNHDA, CDR2 SQIVND (reference sequence). The trim removed 3 bases at V and 0 bases at J, leaving 1 base unmatched. The CDR3 nucleotides are TGTGCCAGTAGTATTGACAGGGTGAACACTGAAGCTTTCTTT. It encodes CASSIDRVNTEAFF.

This chain connects TRBV5-4 to TRBJ1-1; 8 positions agree with TRBD1. Germline CDR1 SGHNT, CDR2 YYREEE (reference sequence). V shed 0 bases and J 0 bases; nucleotides not matched to a gene: 4. The CDR3 is 16 residues long. The CDR3 DNA reads TGTGCCAGCAGCTTGGGTGCAGGGGGCCTGAACACTGAAGCTTTCTTT. Protein: CASSLGAGGLNTEAFF.

This clone has just one count. The V and J genes are TRBV5-4 and TRBJ1-2, with D possibly being TRBD1 (6 bases). The CDR3 totals 13 residues. V lost 0 bases, J lost 5 bases, and 8 bases lay in between. Germline values: CDR1 SGHNT, CDR2 YYREEE (reference sequence). CDR3 bases: TGTGCCAGCAGCTTGGAGGGGGGGTATGGCTACACCTTC. This codes for CASSLEGGYGYTF.

The genes are TRBV19 and TRBJ2-3; D ambiguous. The CDR3 loop spans 11 amino acids. Germline V gives CDR1 LNHDA, CDR2 SQIVND (reference sequence). V was cut by 8 bases and J by 2 bases, with 5 bases left in between. The CDR3 region is CASLFTDTQYF. In DNA form, the CDR3 reads TGTGCCAGTCTATTCACAGATACGCAGTATTTT.

The chain uses TRBV5-1 and TRBJ2-7; D unresolved. Germline V lookup: CDR1 SGHRS, CDR2 YFSETQ. The CDR3 has 15 amino acids. V was shortened by 4 bases and J by 4 bases, with 18 bases between the two germline ends. The CDR3 nucleotides are TGCGCCAGCAGCCGACGGTCGGAGAGTTTTTACGAGCAGTACTTC. Amino acids: CASSRRSESFYEQYF.

The CDR3 region is CASSPTASGGAVAGELFF. CDR3 bases: TGTGCCAGCAGCCCTACCGCTAGCGGGGGGGCGGTCGCCGGGGAGCTGTTTTTT. The chain carries TRBV28 and TRBJ2-2; the match to TRBD2 covers 12 bases. V dropped 6 bases and J dropped 6; count of bases not matched to a gene: 14. The CDR3 has 18 amino acids. Germline V CDR1 and CDR2: MDHEN, SYDVKM. Together with reference TRBV28 and TRBJ2-2, the CDR3 gives the full variable domain: DVKVTQSSRYLVKRTGEKVFLECVQDMDHENMFWYRQDPGLGLRLIYFSYDVKMKEKGDIPEGYSVSREKKERFSLILESASTNQTSMYLCASSPTASGGAVAGELFFGEGSRLTVL.

The sample holds one count of this clone. The rearrangement links TRBV28 to TRBJ1-1, with 8 bases fitting TRBD1. V gave up 6 bases and J gave up 7 bases; unmatched junction bases: 22. CDR1 and CDR2 from the germline V gene are MDHEN and SYDVKM. CDR3 length: 18 residues. The CDR3 loop is CASSRRTGNAHSLGEAFF. The CDR3 DNA reads as TGTGCCAGCAGCCGTAGGACAGGGAATGCCCATAGCTTAGGTGAAGCTTTCTTT.

In this sample, this clone turned up once. V gene TRBV5-1 combines with J gene TRBJ2-3; D is possibly TRBD2 (5 bases). V was shortened by 4 bases and J by 6 bases, with 18 bases between the two germline ends. Looked up from germline, CDR1 is SGHRS and CDR2 is YFSETQ. This CDR3 comprises 15 residues. The CDR3 region is CASSQNVRRGDTQYF. As DNA, the CDR3 is TGCGCCAGCAGCCAGAACGTGCGACGAGGGGATACGCAGTATTTT.

The chain links TRBV27 to TRBJ2-4; the D is unclear. CDR3 size: 15 residues. CDR1 is MNHEY, CDR2 SMNVEV, per germline (reference sequence). Trimming stripped 3 bases from V and 3 bases from J, with 12 bases between. The CDR3 DNA reads TGTGCCAGCAGTTTCGGCAGGCAGAGCAAAAACATTCAGTACTTC. It encodes CASSFGRQSKNIQYF.

This rearrangement joins TRBV19 to TRBJ2-3; 7 bases match TRBD2. There are 14 residues in the CDR3. Germline assignment: CDR1 LNHDA and CDR2 SQIVND (reference sequence). V shed 7 bases, J shed 2 bases, and the junction held 6 bases outside the gene matches. The CDR3 DNA reads TGTGCCAGTAAGCGGGACCGATACACAGATACGCAGTATTTT. Its translation: CASKRDRYTDTQYF.

The chain has TRBV7-9 and TRBJ2-3; D is perhaps TRBD2 (5 bases). This CDR3 contains 14 residues. Germline V gene lookup returns CDR1 SEHNR and CDR2 FQNEAQ (reference sequence). V dropped 1 base and J dropped 2 bases, with 7 bases sitting between them. The CDR3 spells CASSLGGYTDTQYF. The CDR3, as DNA: TGTGCCAGCAGCTTAGGAGGGTACACAGATACGCAGTATTTT.

The chain recombines TRBV19 with TRBJ1-1; 12 nucleotides line up with TRBD1. V was clipped by 0 bases and J by 3 bases; unmatched bases: 2. CDR3 length: 16 amino acids. Germline V gene sequence: CDR1 LNHDA, CDR2 SQIVND (reference sequence). CDR3 in amino acids: CASSIDGDRGHTEAFF. The CDR3 coding sequence is TGTGCCAGTAGTATAGACGGGGACAGGGGGCACACTGAAGCTTTCTTT.

This clone was recorded a few times. The chain carries TRBV29-1 and TRBJ2-3; possibly TRBD1 for D (5 bases). The V end lost 5 bases, the J end lost 4 bases, and 13 bases lay between the germline ends. The germline CDR1 and CDR2 sequences are SQVTM and ANQGSEA. CDR3 length: 13 residues. Written as DNA, the CDR3 is TGCAGCGTTTATCAGGGTCCCTCAGATACGCAGTATTTT. As protein: CSVYQGPSDTQYF.

The J gene is TRBJ1-6, the V gene TRBV2; perhaps TRBD1 as D (5 bases). Trimming stripped 6 bases from V and 7 bases from J, with 19 bases between. This CDR3 has 16 residues. CDR1 SNHLY and CDR2 FYNNEI come from the germline V gene. For the CDR3, the DNA is TGTGCCAGCAGCCCAGAGGCAGGGCGCCTAAATTCACCCCTCCACTTT. It is translated as CASSPEAGRLNSPLHF.

This CDR3 is CASSLFLYNEQFF. The DNA for the CDR3 is TGTGCCAGCAGCTTGTTTCTATACAATGAGCAGTTCTTC. The chain uses TRBV5-5 and TRBJ2-1; D gene uncertain. The germline CDR1 and CDR2 sequences are SGHKS and YYEKEE (reference sequence). This CDR3 spans 13 amino acids. The ends were cut back, 1 base at V and 4 bases at J, with 6 bases in the middle.

This chain uses TRBV29-1 with TRBJ2-5; 7 bases line up with TRBD1. With 6 bases clipped from V and 4 bases from J, the junction kept 5 bases outside the gene matches. The germline CDR1 and CDR2 sequences are SQVTM and ANQGSEA. The CDR3 covers 12 residues. CDR3 coding DNA: TGCAGCGTCCAACAGGGGACAGAGACCCAGTACTTC. Translated, it gives CSVQQGTETQYF.